The entry that follows covers one T cell receptor (beta chain) sequence. Its antigen is unidentified. This entry is derived from a study of a mutant IDH1 vaccine in newly diagnosed glioma. Libraries were prepared by immunoSEQ multiplex PCR; TCRdb keeps only in-frame clonotypes and omits some of them. The data show fewer than 85,000 clones, about 81% seen once. Time point indicated: week 47, end of study. Topical imiquimod was applied with each vaccine dose, which held 300 ug of mutant IDH1 20-mer peptide. Material: PBMCs, obtained from a glioma patient whose treatment included an IDH1 peptide vaccine. The sequence derives from a man aged 35-49 years with glioma.

CDR3 DNA: TGTGCTAGTGGTTTTGGACAGTCCTACGAGCAGTACTTC. Translation gives CASGFGQSYEQYF. V gene TRBV12-5 combines with J gene TRBJ2-7, with D maybe TRBD1 (6 bases). The CDR3 is 13 residues long. V was pared by 3 bases and J by 1 base, with 7 bases between. CDR1 LGHNT and CDR2 FRNRAP come from the germline V gene.